Below are 13 T cell receptor beta chains sequenced from a single sample in a study of blood T cell repertoires in COVID-19. Method: immunoSEQ multiplex PCR; TCRdb's copy keeps in-frame clones and lacks some. The table lists about 120,000 clones, 70% to 80% of them singletons. The sample was peripheral blood. The source of these receptors is a woman older than 75 with acute or convalescent COVID-19.

The CDR3 nucleotides are TGTGCCAGCAGCCCAAAGGGACTAGCGGGCTCCTACAATGAGCAGTTCTTC. It codes for CASSPKGLAGSYNEQFF. The V call is TRBV11-2, the J call TRBJ2-1, with 12 bases identical to TRBD2. This CDR3 is built from 17 residues. Trimming at V came to 5 bases and at J to 0 bases, leaving 5 bases not matched to a gene. Germline V gene sequence: CDR1 SGHAT, CDR2 FQNNGV.

This chain uses TRBV4-3 with TRBJ1-2, with D perhaps TRBD1 (5 bases). This CDR3 spans 13 amino acids. Germline V gene sequence: CDR1 LGHNA, CDR2 YSLEER. Trimming removed 0 bases at V and 8 bases at J, with 10 bases between. This chain's CDR3 is CASSQDGARGYTF. In DNA form, the CDR3 reads TGCGCCAGCAGCCAAGATGGGGCGAGGGGCTACACCTTC.

The CDR3 protein is CASSQGGDTEAFF. As DNA, the CDR3 is TGTGCCAGTTCACAGGGAGGGGACACTGAAGCTTTCTTT. The V gene is TRBV6-5, the J gene TRBJ1-1; D may be TRBD1 (6 bases). The V gene lost 9 bases and the J gene lost 3 bases, with 14 bases spanning the gap. This CDR3 contains 13 residues. Germline loops: CDR1 MNHEY, CDR2 SVGAGI.

This chain connects TRBV19 to TRBJ2-2; tentative D call: TRBD1 (5 bases). Trimming shortened V by 5 bases and J by 1 base, and 8 bases separated the two germline ends. Germline lookup yields CDR1 LNHDA and CDR2 SQIVND (reference sequence). The CDR3 covers 14 residues. Here the CDR3 DNA reads TGTGCCAGTAGTGTCGACAGGAACACCGGGGAGCTGTTTTTT. The encoded protein is CASSVDRNTGELFF. The variable domain in full, completed from reference TRBV19 and TRBJ2-2, reads DGGITQSPKYLFRKEGQNVTLSCEQNLNHDAMYWYRQDPGQGLRLIYYSQIVNDFQKGDIAEGYSVSREKKESFPLTVTSAQKNPTAFYLCASSVDRNTGELFFGEGSRLTVL.

The chain has TRBV25-1 and TRBJ2-7; 10 nucleotides line up with TRBD1. This CDR3 comprises 17 residues. The V and J ends lost 5 bases and 3 bases, in that order; junction bases with no gene match: 13. Germline V gene sequence: CDR1 MGHDK, CDR2 SYGVNS. The CDR3 loop is CASSPLMGGDRGYEQYF. CDR3 DNA sequence: TGTGCCAGCAGTCCCCTCATGGGAGGGGACAGGGGCTACGAGCAGTACTTC.

The V and J genes are TRBV3-1 (or the pseudogene TRBV3-2) and TRBJ1-6; no definite D call. V was clipped by 2 bases and J by 7 bases, with 12 bases between them. The CDR3 is 15 amino acids. Germline V lookup: CDR1 LGHDT, CDR2 YNNKEL (reference sequence). The CDR3 sequence: CASSQFVGRNSPLHF. The CDR3, as DNA: TGTGCCAGCAGCCAATTCGTCGGGAGAAATTCACCCCTCCACTTT.

This clone was found a few times. The chain carries TRBV7-2 and TRBJ1-5; 7 bases are shared with TRBD1. Germline V lookup: CDR1 SGHTA, CDR2 FQGNSA. This CDR3 is built from 13 residues. V lost 3 bases to trimming and J lost 5 bases; unmatched junction nucleotides: 1. The CDR3 region has the DNA TGTGCCAGCAGCTTCGACAGGGATCAGCCCCAGCATTTT. Translation: CASSFDRDQPQHF.

The rearrangement joins TRBV5-4 to TRBJ2-3, with D maybe TRBD1 (7 bases). The germline gives CDR1 SGHNT, CDR2 YYREEE (reference sequence). The CDR3 runs 15 residues. The V end was cut by 0 bases, the J end by 3 bases, with 11 bases between. The DNA for the CDR3 is TGTGCCAGCAGCTTGGCTTCAGGGGGGACAGATACGCAGTATTTT. Translation: CASSLASGGTDTQYF.

This clone was observed a few times. V usage is TRBV10-3 and J usage is TRBJ2-3; D gene uncertain. CDR3 length equals 15 residues. V was cut by 4 bases and J by 0 bases, with 11 bases left in between. CDR1 is ENHRY and CDR2 is SYGVKD in the germline V gene. CDR3 in amino acids: CAISVGGGSTDTQYF. The CDR3 bases are TGTGCCATCAGTGTTGGCGGTGGGAGCACAGATACGCAGTATTTT.

This clone was observed a few times. The rearrangement links TRBV30 to TRBJ2-3; D remains ambiguous. V was shortened by 0 bases and J by 0 bases, with 4 bases between the two germline ends. Germline CDR1 GTSNPN, CDR2 SVGIG (reference sequence). CDR3 length: 13 amino acids. CDR3 coding DNA: TGTGCCTGGAGTGTACGGAGCACAGATACGCAGTATTTT. It codes for CAWSVRSTDTQYF.

This clone was detected only once. The V gene is TRBV5-6, the J gene TRBJ2-7, with TRBD1 matching over 9 bases. The CDR3 sequence is 15 residues long. Per the germline V gene, CDR1 is SGHDT and CDR2 is YYEEEE. The V and J ends lost 3 bases and 6 bases, in that order; junction bases with no gene match: 10. CDR3 region: CASSSGPGTGFEQYF. In DNA form, the CDR3 reads TGTGCCAGCAGCTCTGGGCCCGGGACAGGGTTCGAGCAGTACTTC.

The rearrangement uses TRBV7-2 and TRBJ1-1; D unclear. CDR3 length: 13 amino acids. CDR1 is SGHTA and CDR2 is FQGNSA in the germline V gene. Trimming removed 5 bases from V and 5 bases from J, with 12 bases in between. CDR3: CASSIAAGTEAFF. The CDR3 DNA is TGTGCCAGCAGCATTGCCGCGGGTACTGAAGCTTTCTTT.

This clone was detected only a few times. The CDR3 DNA is TGTGCCAGCAGCCTAACCGGGACAGACTATGGCTACACCTTC. Its translation: CASSLTGTDYGYTF. The chain links TRBV5-5 to TRBJ1-2, with 7 nucleotides matching TRBD1. This CDR3 is 14 amino acids long. Losses at the gene ends were 4 bases for V and 3 bases for J; bases not matched to a gene: 6. CDR1 is SGHKS, CDR2 YYEKEE, per germline (reference sequence).